A selection of T cell receptor beta chains follows, all from one sample in a study of cytotoxic CD8 clonotypes in ibrutinib-treated CLL. Clones were sequenced by immunoSEQ multiplex PCR, and TCRdb holds only the in-frame ones, with some missing. In the table there are fewer than 85,000 clones, roughly 83% of which are singletons. The specimen was PBMCs, collected after 12 months of ibrutinib treatment. These receptors were taken from a human donor with chronic lymphocytic leukemia. Each CDR3 is given with its conserved first and last residue. The D gene is left open where the match is weak. Where a row states a size, it is once, few, many or the class of an expanded clone; other rows omit it.

v_gene,abundance,j_gene,d_gene,CDR3nt,CDR3aa
TRBV2,few,TRBJ1-4,TRBD1,TGTGCCAGCGACCGGGACAGGGATGAAAAACTGTTTTTT,CASDRDRDEKLFF
TRBV30,NA,TRBJ1-5,NA,TGTGCCTGGACTCCGCAGGGGAATCAGCCCCAGCATTTT,CAWTPQGNQPQHF
TRBV10-3,NA,TRBJ2-7,TRBD1,TGTGCCATCAATCGACAGGGGGGGGAGCAGTACTTC,CAINRQGGEQYF
TRBV7-9,NA,TRBJ2-5,TRBD2,TGTGCCAGCAGCCCGCGGGGGACCACCCAAGAGACCCAGTACTTC,CASSPRGTTQETQYF
TRBV28,NA,TRBJ1-4,NA,TGTGCCAGCAGTCCCGGCGGGGTGGGTGAAAAACTGTTTTTT,CASSPGGVGEKLFF
TRBV5-8,NA,TRBJ1-3,NA,TGTGCCAGCACCCCGTTGAGGACCCCGGTCGGAAACACCATATATTTT,CASTPLRTPVGNTIYF
TRBV7-9,once,TRBJ2-5,NA,TGTGCCAGCAGCTTAGGGGCAGGGGGGTACCAAGAGACCCAGTACTTC,CASSLGAGGYQETQYF
TRBV7-2,once,TRBJ2-5,TRBD1,TGTGCCAGCAGCTACAGACAGGGTGGGACGGAGACCCAGTACTTC,CASSYRQGGTETQYF
TRBV4-3,once,TRBJ2-5,TRBD2,TGCGCCAGCAGCCAAGATGGACTAGCGGGAGGCCATGGGGAGACCCAGTACTTC,CASSQDGLAGGHGETQYF
TRBV7-9,few,TRBJ1-1,NA,TGTGCCAGCAGCTTAGTGGTGAACACTGAAGCTTTCTTT,CASSLVVNTEAFF
TRBV6-5,NA,TRBJ1-2,TRBD1,TGTGCCAGCAAGGGGGACAGGGGATCCCTCTATGGCTACACCTTC,CASKGDRGSLYGYTF
TRBV7-2,NA,TRBJ1-4,TRBD1,TGTGCCAGCAGCTTAGAGGGGGCGCGCGCTAATGAAAAACTGTTTTTT,CASSLEGARANEKLFF
TRBV28,NA,TRBJ1-4,TRBD1,TGTGCCAGCAGTTTAGGGCAGGGGGGGAGTGAAAAACTGTTTTTT,CASSLGQGGSEKLFF
TRBV5-4,NA,TRBJ1-1,NA,TGTGCCAGCAGCCCGGGGGGCCCCTCGATGAACACTGAAGCTTTCTTT,CASSPGGPSMNTEAFF
TRBV7-2,NA,TRBJ2-3,TRBD2,TGTGCCAGCCACCGACTAGCAGAGTACACAGATACGCAGTATTTT,CASHRLAEYTDTQYF
TRBV28,NA,TRBJ1-5,NA,TGTGCCACCTCTTGGGTGCAACCTTCACCCCAGCATTTT,CATSWVQPSPQHF
TRBV4-2,NA,TRBJ2-3,NA,TGTGCCAGCAGCCAGCCTAGCACAGATACGCAGTATTTT,CASSQPSTDTQYF
TRBV6-6,NA,TRBJ1-4,TRBD1,TGTGCCAGCAGTCCACGACAGGGCGCAACTAATGAAAAACTGTTTTTT,CASSPRQGATNEKLFF
TRBV5-1,few,TRBJ2-3,NA,TGCGCCAGCAGCCCCCAGGCAGACACAGATACGCAGTATTTT,CASSPQADTDTQYF
TRBV5-1,NA,TRBJ2-7,TRBD2,TGCGCCAGCAGCCCACGCGGTAGCGGGGGCTTCTCCTACGAGCAGTACTTC,CASSPRGSGGFSYEQYF
TRBV21-1,once,TRBJ2-7,NA,TGTGCCAGCAGCAAAAAGTTTCGCTACGAGCAGTACTTC,CASSKKFRYEQYF
TRBV27,few,TRBJ1-1,NA,TGTGCCACCGCGCGGGGGGGCACTGAAGCTTTCTTT,CATARGGTEAFF
TRBV28,NA,TRBJ1-1,NA,TGTGCCAGCGCGGGGTTCCTTGGGACTGAAGCTTTCTTT,CASAGFLGTEAFF
TRBV29-1,NA,TRBJ1-1,NA,TGCAGCGTTGACGGGGGGCGAGGCACTGAAGCTTTCTTT,CSVDGGRGTEAFF
TRBV7-8,NA,TRBJ2-5,NA,TGTGCCAGCAGCTTAAGACAGCAAGAGACCCAGTACTTC,CASSLRQQETQYF
TRBV11-3,few,TRBJ2-3,NA,TGTGCCAGCAGCCCCGGGAGCACAGATACGCAGTATTTT,CASSPGSTDTQYF
TRBV4-2,few,TRBJ2-3,NA,TGTGCCAGCAGCCCCTCGGCGGCGGCTAGCACAGATACGCAGTATTTT,CASSPSAAASTDTQYF
TRBV7-2,NA,TRBJ2-3,NA,TGTGCCAGCAGCCCACGGGGTAGCACAGATACGCAGTATTTT,CASSPRGSTDTQYF
TRBV28,NA,TRBJ1-2,NA,TGTGCCAGCACTGGAGAATTAAACTATGGCTACACCTTC,CASTGELNYGYTF
TRBV28,once,TRBJ2-7,NA,TGTGCCAGCAGTTTATATATAGCTAAGACCTACGAGCAGTACTTC,CASSLYIAKTYEQYF
TRBV18,NA,TRBJ2-7,NA,TGTGCCAGCTCCGTAGGGGGCTACGAGCAGTACTTC,CASSVGGYEQYF
TRBV6-1,NA,TRBJ2-5,TRBD1,TGTGCCAGCAGTCCATGGGACAGGGGGAAGGAGACCCAGTACTTC,CASSPWDRGKETQYF
TRBV30,NA,TRBJ2-7,NA,TGTGCCTGGGGGGCAGGGCTCGGGGAGCAGTACTTC,CAWGAGLGEQYF
TRBV2,NA,TRBJ1-5,NA,TGTGCCAGCAACCAACACGAGGGGCTGCCCCAGCATTTT,CASNQHEGLPQHF
TRBV5-1,NA,TRBJ2-7,NA,TGCGCCAGCAGCTTAGGGGGGGCGACCTCCTACGAGCAGTACTTC,CASSLGGATSYEQYF
TRBV14,NA,TRBJ2-7,TRBD2,TGTGCCAGCAGCCCCGGGACTAGCGTTTGGGAGCAGTACTTC,CASSPGTSVWEQYF
TRBV7-8,NA,TRBJ2-7,TRBD1,TGTGCCAGCAGCTTAGGGAATACAGGGGGCTCCTACGAGCAGTACTTC,CASSLGNTGGSYEQYF
TRBV11-3,NA,TRBJ2-1,TRBD1,TGTGCCAGCAGCCCAGGGGGTGTAAATGAGCAGTTCTTC,CASSPGGVNEQFF
TRBV7-3,NA,TRBJ1-1,NA,TGTGCCAGCAGCTCCGGGGTGAACACTGAAGCTTTCTTT,CASSSGVNTEAFF
TRBV5-6,NA,TRBJ1-5,NA,TGTGCCAGCAGCTTGGCCCGGTCACCCTATAGCAATCAGCCCCAGCATTTT,CASSLARSPYSNQPQHF
TRBV7-9,NA,TRBJ2-3,NA,TGTGCCAGCACCGTTTGGGGCGGAGGAGGGAGCACAGATACGCAGTATTTT,CASTVWGGGGSTDTQYF
TRBV5-4,NA,TRBJ2-2,TRBD2,TGTGCCAGCAGCTTGGTGGGACTAGCGGGAGTCCCGCCCGTGGCGCTGTTTTTT,CASSLVGLAGVPPVALFF
TRBV6-4,NA,TRBJ2-3,TRBD2,TGTGCCAGCAGCCCCCAAGCGGGAGAAGGGGATACGCAGTATTTT,CASSPQAGEGDTQYF
TRBV30,NA,TRBJ1-2,TRBD1,TGTGCCTGGGACAGGGGGTATGGCTACACCTTC,CAWDRGYGYTF
TRBV19,once,TRBJ1-2,NA,TGTGCCAGTAGAAAAGGGGTGGGGTATGGCTACACCTTC,CASRKGVGYGYTF
TRBV18,NA,TRBJ1-5,TRBD1,TGTGCCAGCTCACCTTTCGAGGGGGCGGGCAGCAATCAGCCCCAGCATTTT,CASSPFEGAGSNQPQHF
TRBV6-6,once,TRBJ1-3,NA,TGTGCCAGCAGCAGGGGAAACACCATATATTTT,CASSRGNTIYF
TRBV28,NA,TRBJ2-5,TRBD1,TGTGCCAGCAGTTTATCGTCAGGGGGCTGGGAGACCCAGTACTTC,CASSLSSGGWETQYF
TRBV9,NA,TRBJ1-2,TRBD1,TGTGCCAGCGCCGGGACAGGGTCGGATGGCTACACCTTC,CASAGTGSDGYTF
TRBV5-1,NA,TRBJ1-4,TRBD1,TGCGCCAGCAGCGTGACAAGACAGGGCACTAATGAAAAACTGTTTTTT,CASSVTRQGTNEKLFF
TRBV7-9,medium-sized,TRBJ2-3,TRBD1,TGTGCCAGCAGCTTAGGCCAGGGGGAGACAGATACGCAGTATTTT,CASSLGQGETDTQYF
TRBV2,few,TRBJ1-5,NA,TGTGCCAGCCGCAGGGACAGCAATCAGCCCCAGCATTTT,CASRRDSNQPQHF
TRBV28,NA,TRBJ1-3,NA,TGTGCCAGCACCAGAGACAGGGGAAACACCATATATTTT,CASTRDRGNTIYF
TRBV19,NA,TRBJ2-4,TRBD1,TGTGCCAGTAGCCCCGGGGGGACAGGGGGAACCAAAAACATTCAGTACTTC,CASSPGGTGGTKNIQYF
TRBV7-6,once,TRBJ2-1,NA,TGTGCCAGCAGCTTAGTGACTTCTCCCTACAATGAGCAGTTCTTC,CASSLVTSPYNEQFF